Each of the 19 T cell receptor beta chains below was sequenced from the same sample in a study of shared clonotypes between healthy human individuals. Produced via immunoSEQ multiplex PCR; TCRdb's table is partial and in-frame only. Found here are roughly 2 million clones, approximately 94% of them singletons; the top ten hold 0.85% to 1.2%. Selected positively for CCR7 and CD45RO-negative, naive CD8 cells excluded terminally differentiated effector memory CD45RA+ cells. Material: naive CD8+ T cells sorted from blood. Receptors originate from a man aged 18 to 29 in good health.

This chain links TRBV28 with TRBJ2-7; 8 bases are shared with TRBD1. Trimming took 6 bases from V and 4 from J; bases not matched to a gene: 11. Germline V lookup: CDR1 MDHEN, CDR2 SYDVKM. There are 15 residues in the CDR3. In DNA form, the CDR3 reads TGTGCCAGCAGGCCACTTAAGACAGGGGTTTACGAGCAGTACTTC. Amino acid sequence: CASRPLKTGVYEQYF.

The chain combines TRBV9 with TRBJ2-7; TRBD2 matches at 9 bases. The CDR3 is 16 residues long. Germline CDR1 SGDLS, CDR2 YYNGEE. V trimming: 0 bases; J trimming: 7 bases; junction bases outside the gene matches: 11. The CDR3 loop reads CASSVGVAGEVSEQYF. The CDR3 DNA follows: TGTGCCAGCAGCGTAGGCGTAGCGGGGGAGGTTTCGGAGCAGTACTTC.

V gene TRBV28 combines with J gene TRBJ1-2, with a possible D match to TRBD1 (5 bases). The CDR3 covers 13 residues. Trimming took 4 bases from V and 8 from J, leaving 14 bases between them. Germline V gene sequence: CDR1 MDHEN, CDR2 SYDVKM. CDR3 residues: CASSSGLQGGYTF. CDR3 nucleotide sequence: TGTGCCAGCAGTTCGGGACTCCAGGGAGGCTACACCTTC.

V and J are TRBV6-5 and TRBJ2-5; D is undetermined. The V end lost 2 bases, the J end lost 5 bases, and 15 bases lay between the germline ends. The CDR3 length is 15 residues. Per the germline V gene, CDR1 is MNHEY and CDR2 is SVGAGI. Written as DNA, the CDR3 is TGTGCCAGCAGTTACGTTGCGGACCCCGGGGAGACCCAGTACTTC. Amino acid sequence: CASSYVADPGETQYF.

The chain recombines TRBV5-1 with TRBJ2-7; D is tentatively TRBD1 or TRBD2 (6 bases each). The CDR3 extends over 18 amino acids. Trimming removed 3 bases at V and 0 bases at J, with 22 bases between. CDR1 is SGHRS, CDR2 YFSETQ, per germline. In DNA, the CDR3 is TGCGCCAGCAGCTCGGGGGCGAATCTAATTAAGGGCTCCTACGAGCAGTACTTC. Amino acid sequence: CASSSGANLIKGSYEQYF.

This chain connects TRBV30 to TRBJ2-7; possibly TRBD1 for D (7 bases). Trimming took off 8 bases at V and 2 bases at J, with 10 bases between the two ends. The CDR3 covers 11 residues. Germline CDR1 is GTSNPN and CDR2 is SVGIG (reference sequence). DNA for the CDR3: TGTGCCGGCGGGACAGCCTACGAGCAGTACTTC. Translated: CAGGTAYEQYF. Full variable domain (missing parts from reference TRBV30 and TRBJ2-7): SQTIHQWPATLVQPVGSPLSLECTVEGTSNPNLYWYRQAAGRGLQLLFYSVGIGQISSEVPQNLSASRPQDRQFILSSKKLLLSDSGFYLCAGGTAYEQYFGPGTRLTVT.

This chain links TRBV5-1 with TRBJ2-2, with TRBD1 matching 7 bases. With 2 bases clipped from V and 7 bases from J, the junction kept 17 bases outside the gene matches. CDR3 length equals 18 residues. CDR1 and CDR2 (germline): SGHRS, YFSETQ. CDR3 region: CASSLTSSGTAFFGELFF. CDR3 DNA: TGCGCCAGCAGCTTAACCAGCTCCGGGACAGCGTTCTTCGGGGAGCTGTTTTTT.

V gene TRBV2 combines with J gene TRBJ2-1, with TRBD2 matching over 10 bases. From germline, CDR1 is SNHLY and CDR2 FYNNEI. J gave up 1 base and V 7 bases, and 13 bases lay outside the gene matches. The CDR3 is made up of 18 amino acids. The CDR3 bases are TGTGCCAGCACGAGGCTAGCGGGAGCCGAGGAGTCCTACAATGAGCAGTTCTTC. Translated, it gives CASTRLAGAEESYNEQFF.

The chain employs TRBV5-4 and TRBJ2-7, with D perhaps TRBD2 (6 bases). V lost 4 bases, J lost 3 bases, and 17 bases lay in between. The CDR3 totals 15 residues. Germline CDR1 is SGHNT and CDR2 is YYREEE (reference sequence). CDR3: CASSPPAGTLYEQYF. The CDR3 DNA reads TGTGCCAGCAGCCCCCCCGCGGGAACACTCTACGAGCAGTACTTC.

This clone came up once. J is TRBJ1-2 and V is TRBV7-2, with D perhaps matching TRBD1 (6 bases). The CDR3 extends over 16 amino acids. The ends were cut back, 5 bases at V and 6 bases at J, with 22 bases in the middle. Germline-derived CDR1 and CDR2 are SGHTA and FQGNSA. Here the CDR3 reads CASSLTPIGGGDGYTF. CDR3 nucleotides: TGTGCCAGCAGCCTTACCCCAATCGGGGGCGGGGATGGCTACACCTTC.

The CDR3 region is CASSEGGEGPSSYEQYF. As DNA, the CDR3 is TGTGCCAGCAGTGAAGGGGGCGAAGGGCCCAGCTCCTACGAGCAGTACTTC. J is TRBJ2-7 and V is TRBV6-1; TRBD1 is a possible D gene (5 bases). This CDR3 contains 17 residues. CDR1 and CDR2 (germline): MNHNS, SASEGT. V dropped 1 base and J dropped 0 bases, with 16 bases sitting between them.

The V call is TRBV9, the J call TRBJ2-5; tentatively, D is TRBD2 (5 bases). Germline CDR1 SGDLS, CDR2 YYNGEE. The CDR3 runs to 15 residues. V lost 0 bases and J 5 bases, leaving 14 bases between the germline ends. CDR3 DNA: TGTGCCAGCAGCGTAGCCGGGGTAATTGGGGAGACCCAGTACTTC. Translating it yields CASSVAGVIGETQYF.

This clone has only one observation. The CDR3 DNA sequence: TGTGCCAGCAGCGCCGTGACAGGGGGAAGCACAGATACGCAGTATTTT. It specifies CASSAVTGGSTDTQYF. The chain employs TRBV11-2 and TRBJ2-3; the match to TRBD1 covers 9 bases. V gave up 5 bases and J gave up 0 bases; unmatched junction bases: 6. The germline gives CDR1 SGHAT, CDR2 FQNNGV. The CDR3 loop spans 16 amino acids.

Regarding this clone: The identical CDR3 is also encoded by other nucleotide sequences in the sample. The CDR3 DNA reads as TGCGCCAGCAGCTTCTCGAGCTCCTACGAGCAGTACTTC. This sequence encodes CASSFSSSYEQYF. The J gene is TRBJ2-7, the V gene TRBV5-1; no firm D call. Germline values: CDR1 SGHRS, CDR2 YFSETQ. The CDR3 length is 13 residues. V gave up 2 bases and J gave up 0 bases, with 6 bases separating them.

The chain has TRBV9 and TRBJ2-2; D possibly matches TRBD1 or TRBD2 (5 bases each). There are 14 residues in the CDR3. Germline-derived CDR1 and CDR2 are SGDLS and YYNGEE. Trimming left V 5 bases short and J 3 bases short, with 11 bases between. For the CDR3, the DNA is TGTGCCAGCAGGGACGGGGCGGACACCGGGGAGCTGTTTTTT. It yields the protein CASRDGADTGELFF.

The CDR3 region is CSVEEATLYGYTF. DNA for the CDR3: TGCAGCGTTGAAGAGGCGACACTTTATGGCTACACCTTC. The chain links TRBV29-1 to TRBJ1-2, with unresolved D. Trimming left V 0 bases short and J 5 bases short, with 10 bases between. Germline CDR1 reads SQVTM; CDR2 reads ANQGSEA. This CDR3 contains 13 residues. The entire variable domain, with the rest obtained from reference TRBV29-1 and TRBJ1-2, is as follows: SAVISQKPSRDICQRGTSLTIQCQVDSQVTMMFWYRQQPGQSLTLIATANQGSEATYESGFVIDKFPISRPNLTFSTLTVSNMSPEDSSIYLCSVEEATLYGYTFGSGTRLTVV.

The chain's CDR3 is CAMQGTEGYTF. The CDR3 nucleotides read TGTGCCATGCAGGGGACCGAAGGCTACACCTTC. This chain links TRBV28 with TRBJ1-2; D might be TRBD1 (6 bases). The CDR3 runs to 11 residues. Trimming took off 10 bases at V and 8 bases at J, with 14 bases between the two ends. Germline-derived CDR1 and CDR2 are MDHEN and SYDVKM.

The CDR3 bases are TGTGCCAGCAGTTCCCTTGAGCGCGACGGGGAGCTGTTTTTT. This sequence encodes CASSSLERDGELFF. The rearrangement uses TRBV27 and TRBJ2-2; D not certain. The CDR3 sequence is 14 residues long. The germline gives CDR1 MNHEY, CDR2 SMNVEV (reference sequence). V was trimmed by 4 bases and J by 7 bases, leaving 13 bases between them.

A note on this clone: Other DNA sequences in the sample encode the same CDR3. The chain couples TRBV30 to TRBJ1-4; 7 positions agree with TRBD1. The trim removed 1 base at V and 8 bases at J, leaving 4 bases unmatched. The CDR3 spans 13 residues. The V gene's germline CDR1 is GTSNPN and CDR2 SVGIG (reference sequence). The CDR3 sequence is CAWSEQGWEKLFF. CDR3 DNA: TGTGCCTGGAGTGAACAGGGGTGGGAAAAACTGTTTTTT.